This entry lists 19 T cell receptor beta chains sequenced from one sample in a study. In TCRdb, the 5' RACE reads were re-called with MiXCR into one record per CDR3 protein. The sample comprises approximately 40,000 distinct CDR3 sequences, over 25% of which are singletons, and about 4% rests with the top ten. The specimen was tumor-infiltrating memory CD4+ T cells sorted from the breast tumor. Subset specified: memory CD4+ T cells, CD4+CD45RO+CD25-. The receptors come from a female donor with breast cancer.

The chain joins TRBV6-5 to TRBJ2-7, with 7 bases aligning to TRBD1. CDR1 and CDR2 from the germline V gene are MNHEY and SVGAGI. There are 14 residues in the CDR3. Trimming took 2 bases from V and 2 from J; bases not matched to a gene: 3. In nucleotides, the CDR3 is TGTGCCAGCAGTTACACAGGGACAGCCTACGAGCAGTACTTC. The encoded protein is CASSYTGTAYEQYF.

The rearrangement uses TRBV3-1 and TRBJ2-7; D not resolved. From germline, CDR1 is LGHDT and CDR2 YNNKEL (reference sequence). V dropped 3 bases and J dropped 3 bases, with 3 bases sitting between them. The CDR3 runs to 11 residues. As DNA, the CDR3 is TGTGCCAGCAGCCACGGCTACGAGCAGTACTTC. This gives the protein CASSHGYEQYF.

This clonotype was seen at least ten times. The chain combines TRBV7-2 with TRBJ2-1, with a tentative D call TRBD1 (6 bases). This CDR3 region has 12 residues. V was shortened by 5 bases and J by 9 bases, with 11 bases between the two germline ends. CDR1 is SGHTA and CDR2 is FQGNSA in the germline V gene. In DNA form, the CDR3 reads TGTGCCAGCAGCACACAGGGATTTGAGCAGTTCTTC. This encodes CASSTQGFEQFF.

This clonotype occurred many times. V usage is TRBV20-1 and J usage is TRBJ2-5, with D possibly TRBD2 on 6 matching bases. The CDR3 is 15 residues long. Trimming shortened V by 6 bases and J by 1 base, and 18 bases separated the two germline ends. Germline CDR1 is DFQATT and CDR2 is SNEGSKA (reference sequence). The DNA for the CDR3 is TGCAGTGCGCAGAGAGGCCCCGGGGGCCAAGAGACCCAGTACTTC. This encodes CSAQRGPGGQETQYF.

Concerning this clonotype: With a much larger clone just one base away, this may be a read error. The rearrangement links TRBV29-1 to TRBJ2-1; 9 bases fit TRBD2. CDR3 size: 12 residues. Per the germline V gene, CDR1 is SQVTM and CDR2 is ANQGSEA. The DNA for the CDR3 is TGCAGCGGTGAACTAGCGGGCAATGAGCAGATCTTC. Translating gives CSGELAGNEQIF.

The chain combines TRBV12-3 or TRBV12-4 with TRBJ1-1, with TRBD1 matching over 7 bases. The CDR3 covers 13 residues. Trimming at V came to 1 base and at J to 12 bases, leaving 8 bases not matched to a gene. CDR3 in amino acids: CASSLVWTGSSFF. In DNA, the CDR3 is TGTGCCAGCAGTTTAGTTTGGACAGGCAGTTCTTTCTTT.

This chain's CDR3 is CASSLDIQLYEQYF. CDR3 DNA sequence: TGTGCCAGCAGCTTAGATATACAGTTGTACGAGCAGTACTTC. J is TRBJ2-7 and V is TRBV7-8; D unresolved. This CDR3 region has 14 residues. Germline loops: CDR1 SGHVS, CDR2 FQNEAQ. V was cut by 1 base and J by 4 bases, with 11 bases left in between.

The chain joins TRBV4-1 to TRBJ1-3, with 12 bases matching TRBD1. The CDR3 loop spans 15 amino acids. The germline CDR1 and CDR2 sequences are MGHRA and YSYEKL. V shed 4 bases, J shed 7 bases, and the junction held 5 bases outside the gene matches. DNA for the CDR3: TGCGCCAGCAGCCGAGGGGGACAGGGGGCTAACACCATATATTTT. It specifies CASSRGGQGANTIYF.

Only a few counts were recorded for this clonotype. V gene TRBV5-1 combines with J gene TRBJ2-3, with D perhaps TRBD2 (6 bases). From germline, CDR1 is SGHRS and CDR2 YFSETQ. This CDR3 is 14 amino acids long. The V gene lost 0 bases and the J gene lost 6 bases, with 11 bases spanning the gap. The CDR3 region is CASSLGGEVDTQYF. As DNA, the CDR3 is TGCGCCAGCAGCTTGGGAGGGGAGGTGGATACGCAGTATTTT. Combining the CDR3 with reference TRBV5-1 and TRBJ2-3 gives the whole variable domain KAGVTQTPRYLIKTRGQQVTLSCSPISGHRSVSWYQQTPGQGLQFLFEYFSETQRNKGNFPGRFSGRQFSNSRSEMNVSTLELGDSALYLCASSLGGEVDTQYFGPGTRLTVL.

This sequence joins TRBV7-2 and TRBJ2-5; the D is unclear. Trimming removed 1 base from V and 2 bases from J, with 11 bases in between. The CDR3 covers 15 residues. The V gene's germline CDR1 is SGHTA and CDR2 FQGNSA. The CDR3 region has the DNA TGTGCCAGCAGCTTAGGGGTTTCCAGGCAAGAGACCCAGTACTTC. Encoded protein: CASSLGVSRQETQYF.

Here the CDR3 reads CASSWGAGQETQYF. For the CDR3, the DNA is TGCGCCAGCAGCTGGGGAGCAGGCCAAGAGACCCAGTACTTC. V gene TRBV5-1 combines with J gene TRBJ2-5; a weak D match, TRBD2 (5 bases). Trimming removed 3 bases at V and 1 base at J, with 10 bases between. Germline CDR1 SGHRS, CDR2 YFSETQ. This CDR3 is 14 amino acids long.

The gene calls are TRBV12-3 or TRBV12-4 and TRBJ2-3; 14 bases map to TRBD2. Trimming took 6 bases from V and 0 from J; bases not matched to a gene: 5. CDR3 size: 17 residues. CDR3 sequence (DNA): TGTGCCAGCAGCCCGGGACTAGCGGGAGTCAGCACAGATACGCAGTATTTT. This gives the protein CASSPGLAGVSTDTQYF.

This clonotype was seen a few times. The genes are TRBV27 and TRBJ2-2; no definite D call. Trimming took 2 bases from V and 4 from J, leaving 8 bases between them. Germline-derived CDR1 and CDR2 are MNHEY and SMNVEV (reference sequence). This CDR3 contains 14 residues. CDR3 residues: CASSLKLFTGELFF. CDR3 coding DNA: TGTGCCAGCAGTTTAAAACTTTTCACCGGGGAGCTGTTTTTT.

The CDR3 DNA sequence: TGTGCCAGCAGTTACTCTGCGGGGGGACTCTCCTACGAGCAGTACTTC. Translated: CASSYSAGGLSYEQYF. The V and J genes are TRBV6-5 and TRBJ2-7; 8 bases line up with TRBD2. Unmatched junction bases numbered 4, after V lost 0 bases and J lost 0 bases. CDR3 length: 16 amino acids. Germline CDR1 is MNHEY and CDR2 is SVGAGI.

The V gene is TRBV5-1, the J gene TRBJ1-1; D unresolved. V gave up 7 bases and J gave up 4 bases, with 14 bases separating them. This CDR3 spans 13 amino acids. Germline assignment: CDR1 SGHRS and CDR2 YFSETQ. The CDR3 DNA is TGCGCCAGCCACGAGGGAGCCACCACTGAAGCTTTCTTT. Translation: CASHEGATTEAFF.

This sequence joins TRBV12-3 or TRBV12-4 and TRBJ2-5, with D unresolved. CDR3 length: 11 residues. V lost 4 bases and J 1 base, leaving 1 base between the germline ends. The CDR3 DNA sequence: TGTGCCAGCAGTTCCCAAGAGACCCAGTACTTC. It translates to CASSSQETQYF.

Concerning this clonotype itself: The DNA is left out, because the CDR3 cannot be placed on it with certainty; the CDR3 is given as TCRdb lists it. V usage is TRBV6-1 and J usage is TRBJ2-1; the table gives TRBD1 as D, unverified against the DNA. CDR1 is MNHNS, CDR2 SASEGT, per germline. The CDR3 contains 17 residues when both ends are counted. The CDR3 sequence is CASSTSTGGWDNNEQFF.

This clonotype was counted at least ten times. In nucleotides, the CDR3 is TGTGCCAGCAGTTACGGGAGGCCCTTCAATGAGCAGTTCTTC. Residues: CASSYGRPFNEQFF. This chain connects TRBV6-5 to TRBJ2-1; D is possibly TRBD2 (6 bases). The germline CDR1 and CDR2 sequences are MNHEY and SVGAGI. This CDR3 comprises 14 residues. Deletions cut 2 bases from V and 6 bases from J, with 11 bases between.

Many counts were recorded for this clonotype. This chain links TRBV6-1 with TRBJ1-6; TRBD1 agrees at 8 bases. The length of the CDR3 is 15 residues. The germline CDR1 and CDR2 sequences are MNHNS and SASEGT. V shed 6 bases and J 8 bases; nucleotides not matched to a gene: 9. CDR3 sequence (DNA): TGTGCCAGCAGATTGAAGACAGGGGCGGATTCACCCCTCCACTTT. Translating gives CASRLKTGADSPLHF.